This T cell receptor beta chain was profiled in a study of Ad26.COV2.S vaccination and SARS-CoV-2 variants. Overall study findings and caveats: Non-spike TCR breadth did not differ much between vaccine and placebo recipients. Placebo recipients trailed vaccine recipients in spike-specific TCR breadth.

CDR1 is KGHSH and CDR2 is LQKENI in the germline V gene. V shed 6 bases and J shed 5 bases, with 11 bases lying between them. The CDR3 runs to 13 residues. Generated by immunoSEQ multiplex PCR, the TCRdb table keeps only in-frame clones and is missing some. The table includes hundreds of thousands of clones, about 91% detected once. With regard to this clone: Its antigen is undetermined.

The receptor's source is a human donor who had recovered from COVID-19. The gene calls are TRBV18 and TRBJ1-5; D may be TRBD1 (5 bases). Sequencing used peripheral blood, obtained after recovery from COVID-19. The CDR3 is CASSLDRDQPQHF. DNA for the CDR3: TGTGCCAGCTCCCTCGACAGAGATCAGCCCCAGCATTTT.